The next 20 T cell receptor beta chains were all read from a single sample in a study of identical twins (dated by TCRdb to 2015 to 2016). Libraries were made using 5' RACE. Reads for this sample came from an Illumina HiSeq 2000. TCRdb trimmed the raw reads at Q25, called clones with MiXCR and kept productive beta chains. Each CDR3 protein appears once, grouped with its most common genes and DNA. The table for this sample lists hundreds of thousands of distinct CDR3 sequences; 21% of them were counted only once. Clones ranked in the top ten supply roughly 4% of the sample. This sample also belongs to another study, concerning T cells expressing NK-cell markers.

The sequenced sample consisted of PBMCs. The receptors were sampled from a woman in her late teens or twenties in good health.

This chain links TRBV5-6 with TRBJ2-1; no clear D. The CDR3 spans 12 residues. Trimming took 0 bases from V and 12 from J, leaving 10 bases between them. Germline V gene sequence: CDR1 SGHDT, CDR2 YYEEEE. The CDR3 loop is CASSLVGSGQFF. Here the CDR3 DNA reads TGTGCCAGCAGCTTGGTGGGGTCAGGGCAGTTCTTC.

This clonotype was counted only a few times. The J gene is TRBJ2-7, the V gene TRBV10-3; a weak D match, TRBD1 (5 bases). The CDR3 length is 15 residues. Looked up from germline, CDR1 is ENHRY and CDR2 is SYGVKD. Trimming shortened V by 6 bases and J by 3 bases, and 18 bases separated the two germline ends. The CDR3 sequence: CAIREGASGLYEQYF. The DNA of the CDR3 is TGTGCCATCAGAGAAGGGGCCTCCGGGCTCTACGAGCAGTACTTC.

This clonotype has just a few counts. The rearrangement links TRBV2 to TRBJ2-4; D is perhaps TRBD2 (7 bases). Between the trimmed V and J ends, which lost 3 bases and 9 bases, there was a span of 15 bases. Germline lookup yields CDR1 SNHLY and CDR2 FYNNEI. The CDR3 has 14 residues. CDR3 sequence: CASSEEGGSSIQYF. The CDR3 DNA follows: TGTGCCAGCAGTGAGGAGGGGGGGTCGAGCATTCAGTACTTC.

On this clonotype itself: The junction departs from the called germline gene at one end, perhaps through a read error. This chain connects TRBV4-2 to TRBJ2-1, with D perhaps matching TRBD2 (6 bases). The CDR3 has 13 residues. Germline V gene lookup returns CDR1 LGHNA and CDR2 YNFKEQ. CDR3: CARSRVPSVEQFF. In nucleotides, the CDR3 is TGTGCCAGGAGCCGGGTGCCTAGCGTTGAGCAGTTCTTC.

This chain's CDR3 is CASSSFHRGTDTQYF. The CDR3 DNA reads as TGTGCCAGCAGCTCATTCCACCGTGGCACAGATACGCAGTATTTT. This chain connects TRBV12-3 or TRBV12-4 to TRBJ2-3; D is ambiguous. Trimming took 6 bases from V and 1 from J, leaving 14 bases between them. This CDR3 is built from 15 residues.

This clonotype was recorded at least ten times. In DNA form, the CDR3 reads TGTGCCACCTGGAGCGGGGGATTAGGAGAGACCCAGTACTTC. Its translation: CATWSGGLGETQYF. The chain links TRBV10-3 to TRBJ2-5; TRBD2 agrees at 8 bases. This CDR3 has 14 amino acids. Germline assignment: CDR1 ENHRY and CDR2 SYGVKD. With 10 bases clipped from V and 4 bases from J, the junction kept 11 bases outside the gene matches.

A few counts support this clonotype. This chain connects TRBV11-1 to TRBJ2-1; D is perhaps TRBD1 (7 bases). Trimming cost V 1 base and J 1 base, with 20 bases left between them. The CDR3 covers 19 residues. In germline, CDR1 is SGHAT, CDR2 FQDESV (reference sequence). CDR3 residues: CASSLGGFQGGRSYNEQFF. CDR3 nucleotides: TGTGCCAGCAGCTTAGGAGGTTTTCAGGGGGGCCGATCCTACAATGAGCAGTTCTTC.

The rearrangement links TRBV27 to TRBJ2-2; 12 nucleotides align to TRBD2. This CDR3 has 18 amino acids. Trimming at V came to 2 bases and at J to 5 bases, leaving 9 bases not matched to a gene. Germline V gene data show CDR1 as MNHEY and CDR2 as SMNVEV (reference sequence). CDR3 residues: CASSLLQLAGGGTGELFF. CDR3 DNA: TGTGCCAGCAGTTTACTTCAACTAGCGGGAGGTGGGACCGGGGAGCTGTTTTTT.

In this sample, this clonotype turned up a few times. The rearrangement joins TRBV11-1 to TRBJ2-1; 7 bases agree with TRBD2. The V gene end was trimmed by 1 base and the J gene end by 4 bases; junction bases not matched to a gene: 13. Per germline, CDR1 SGHAT and CDR2 FQDESV (reference sequence). The CDR3 totals 18 residues. The CDR3: CASSLGTQSSGPYNEQFF. In nucleotides, the CDR3 is TGTGCCAGCAGCTTAGGGACTCAGTCTAGCGGCCCTTACAATGAGCAGTTCTTC.

The chain joins TRBV20-1 to TRBJ2-7; D is possibly TRBD1 (5 bases). In germline, CDR1 is DFQATT, CDR2 SNEGSKA (reference sequence). The CDR3 runs 14 residues. Trimming took 3 bases from V and 0 from J, leaving 12 bases between them. CDR3: CSASGNDSSYEQYF. For the CDR3, the DNA is TGCAGTGCTAGTGGCAATGACAGCTCCTACGAGCAGTACTTC.

This clonotype was detected a few times. This chain connects TRBV4-1 to TRBJ2-7, with D tentatively TRBD2 (5 bases). V was shortened by 3 bases and J by 5 bases, with 14 bases between the two germline ends. Germline CDR1 is MGHRA and CDR2 is YSYEKL. The CDR3 extends over 14 amino acids. CDR3 protein: CASSQPRRGHEQYF. The DNA of the CDR3 is TGCGCCAGCAGCCAGCCGAGGAGAGGGCACGAGCAGTACTTC.

The chain uses TRBV7-9 and TRBJ2-7; TRBD1 aligns across 8 bases. V dropped 4 bases and J dropped 11; count of bases not matched to a gene: 10. The germline gives CDR1 SEHNR, CDR2 FQNEAQ (reference sequence). This CDR3 region has 13 residues. The DNA for the CDR3 is TGTGCCAGCAGCTCCATCGGTCTGACAGGGGAGTACTTC. It yields the protein CASSSIGLTGEYF.

This clonotype was counted only a few times. The chain recombines TRBV3-1 with TRBJ2-1; TRBD2 agrees at 10 bases. Germline V lookup: CDR1 LGHDT, CDR2 YNNKEL (reference sequence). V lost 4 bases and J lost 12; bases outside the gene matches: 3. This CDR3 is 12 amino acids long. The CDR3 sequence: CASSRTSGMQFF. The CDR3 nucleotides are TGTGCCAGCAGCCGGACTAGCGGTATGCAGTTCTTC.

This clonotype has a count of ten or more. The genes are TRBV20-1 and TRBJ2-3; maybe TRBD2 (6 bases). V was shortened by 4 bases and J by 1 base, with 18 bases between the two germline ends. CDR3 length: 16 residues. CDR1 is DFQATT and CDR2 is SNEGSKA in the germline V gene (reference sequence). Here the CDR3 DNA reads TGCAGTGCTAACGTATGGGGGGTAGCGGGCACAGATACGCAGTATTTT. Translated, it gives CSANVWGVAGTDTQYF.

V and J are TRBV15 and TRBJ2-1; D is unclear. CDR3 length equals 17 residues. Trimming removed 5 bases from V and 0 bases from J, with 17 bases in between. Germline values: CDR1 LNHNV, CDR2 YYDKDF (reference sequence). The CDR3 here is CATSHPQKFGSYNEQFF. The CDR3, as DNA: TGTGCCACCAGCCACCCTCAGAAGTTCGGCTCCTACAATGAGCAGTTCTTC.

In its sample, this clonotype was seen a few times. This chain joins TRBV20-1 and TRBJ2-2; 12 nucleotides match TRBD2. Germline V gene sequence: CDR1 DFQATT, CDR2 SNEGSKA (reference sequence). CDR3 length equals 15 residues. V lost 6 bases to trimming and J lost 7 bases; unmatched junction nucleotides: 9. The CDR3 loop is CSAITSGGNVGELFF. CDR3 coding DNA: TGCAGTGCCATAACTAGCGGGGGGAATGTCGGGGAGCTGTTTTTT.

This chain joins TRBV6-6 and TRBJ1-6, with D perhaps matching TRBD1 (6 bases). V lost 8 bases and J lost 11, with 16 bases in between. The CDR3 consists of 13 residues. Germline CDR1 reads MNHNY; CDR2 reads SVGAGI (reference sequence). CDR3: CASSEQGNPPLHF. CDR3 sequence (DNA): TGTGCCAGCTCGGAACAGGGAAATCCACCCCTCCACTTT.

The V call is TRBV5-1, the J call TRBJ2-7; D gene unclear. V was pared by 0 bases and J by 3 bases, with 10 bases between. Germline V gives CDR1 SGHRS, CDR2 YFSETQ. CDR3 length: 14 amino acids. Here the CDR3 DNA reads TGCGCCAGCAGCTTGGTTTCTCAGAGCTACGAGCAGTACTTC. As protein: CASSLVSQSYEQYF.

This clonotype has more than one count but fewer than ten. This chain uses TRBV29-1 with TRBJ2-1, with 11 bases identical to TRBD2. Germline trimming cut 3 bases from V and 4 bases from J; bases unmatched to any gene: 5. The CDR3 is made up of 15 amino acids. Germline V gives CDR1 SQVTM, CDR2 ANQGSEA. The DNA of the CDR3 is TGCAGCGTTGATATAGCGGGGGGGCGGTACAATGAGCAGTTCTTC. It codes for CSVDIAGGRYNEQFF.

This clonotype was seen a handful of times. This rearrangement joins TRBV5-5 to TRBJ2-1, with D tentatively TRBD1 (5 bases). Trimming cost V 2 bases and J 8 bases, with 11 bases left between them. Germline CDR1 and CDR2: SGHKS and YYEKEE (reference sequence). The CDR3 has 13 residues. Here the CDR3 DNA reads TGTGCCAGCAGCTTTCAGGGTCCTGATGAGCAGTTCTTC. Residues: CASSFQGPDEQFF.